The next 30 T cell receptor beta chains were all read from a single sample in a study of post-analysis software for immune sequencing data. Presence of unique molecular identifiers characterized the TCR beta cDNA libraries. TCRdb passed the PCR reads through MiXCR, listing each CDR3 protein once. The sample carries about 820,000 distinct CDR3 sequences, 53% recorded once. General observations from the study: There were five or six TRBV segments more frequent in patients than controls, and TRBV5-6, TRBV5-1 and TRBV20-1 were among them.

Antigen specificity for these receptors is unknown. Source material: blood. The receptors were sampled from a girl aged 5-17 years with multiple sclerosis.

The chain recombines TRBV5-1 with TRBJ2-1; 9 bases line up with TRBD1. CDR1 is SGHRS and CDR2 is YFSETQ in the germline V gene. The CDR3 spans 13 residues. V gave up 4 bases and J gave up 13 bases; unmatched junction bases: 9. CDR3 loop: CASSGGQGRGQFF. CDR3 coding DNA: TGCGCCAGCAGCGGAGGACAGGGGAGAGGTCAGTTCTTC. Full variable domain (missing parts from reference TRBV5-1 and TRBJ2-1): KAGVTQTPRYLIKTRGQQVTLSCSPISGHRSVSWYQQTPGQGLQFLFEYFSETQRNKGNFPGRFSGRQFSNSRSEMNVSTLELGDSALYLCASSGGQGRGQFFGPGTRLTVL.

As regards this clonotype: The junction departs from germline at one end; a sequencing error may be responsible. This chain links TRBV7-6 with TRBJ2-1; 8 bases fit TRBD1. Germline CDR1 SGHVS, CDR2 FNYEAQ. The CDR3 consists of 16 residues. CDR3 sequence: CASSPGTGLDYNEQFF. CDR3 coding DNA: TGTGCCAGCAGCCCTGGGACAGGCCTCGATTACAACGAGCAGTTCTTC.

The chain is built from TRBV20-1 and TRBJ2-1, with 7 bases matching TRBD1. The DNA end favors TRBJ2-7, so the J call may be wrong. The CDR3 is 16 residues long. Germline lookup yields CDR1 DFQATT and CDR2 SNEGSKA (reference sequence). In DNA form, the CDR3 reads TGCAGTGCTAGAGACCAGGGGGTCAGGGAGACCTACGAGCAGTACTTC. The encoded protein is CSARDQGVRETYEQYF.

This chain uses TRBV20-1 with TRBJ2-5; D tentatively reads TRBD1 or TRBD2 (6 bases each). TRBJ2-1 explains the end of the DNA better; the J call may be wrong. Per the germline V gene, CDR1 is DFQATT and CDR2 is SNEGSKA (reference sequence). The CDR3 totals 14 residues. Here the CDR3 DNA reads TGCAGTGCGGTAGAGGGGGGCTCATGGGGATCGCAGTTCTTC. Translation: CSAVEGGSWGSQFF.

This clonotype was seen a single time. The chain couples TRBV7-8 to TRBJ2-5, with TRBD1 as a possible D gene (7 bases). CDR3 length: 16 residues. Germline V lookup: CDR1 SGHVS, CDR2 FQNEAQ. The V and J ends lost 6 bases and 3 bases respectively, with 20 bases between them. DNA for the CDR3: TGTGCCAGCAGTCCTACGAGTGCAGGGGGGAAAGAGACCCAGTACTTC. The encoded protein is CASSPTSAGGKETQYF.

This chain links TRBV19 with TRBJ2-6, with D possibly TRBD2 on 5 matching bases. V was pared by 6 bases and J by 4 bases, with 19 bases between. The CDR3 runs 17 residues. Germline V gene lookup returns CDR1 LNHDA and CDR2 SQIVND (reference sequence). CDR3 nucleotide sequence: TGTGCCAGTAGCCGGAGGACGATCGGCATCGGGGCCAACGTCCTGACTTTC. Its translation is CASSRRTIGIGANVLTF.

This chain uses TRBV27 with TRBJ2-1, with D perhaps TRBD1 or TRBD2 (6 bases each). This CDR3 is built from 16 residues. Germline-derived CDR1 and CDR2 are MNHEY and SMNVEV (reference sequence). V lost 0 bases, J lost 8 bases, and 17 bases lay in between. The CDR3 DNA sequence: TGTGCCAGCAGTTTATCGACTAGTCACAGGGTCTATGAGCAGTTCTTC. Translating gives CASSLSTSHRVYEQFF.

This rearrangement joins TRBV20-1 to TRBJ2-1; 8 bases agree with TRBD2. This CDR3 has 15 amino acids. Germline values: CDR1 DFQATT, CDR2 SNEGSKA (reference sequence). J gave up 6 bases and V 1 base, and 8 bases lay outside the gene matches. In nucleotides, the CDR3 is TGCAGTGCTAGAGGCGCGAGCGGGGGTGCCAATGAGCAGTTCTTC. It codes for CSARGASGGANEQFF.

Only a few counts were recorded for this clonotype. The chain has TRBV12-3 or TRBV12-4 and TRBJ2-3; D is undetermined. The V gene lost 3 bases and the J gene lost 5 bases, with 3 bases spanning the gap. The length of the CDR3 is 11 residues. The CDR3 sequence: CASSFQDTQYF. The CDR3 DNA is TGTGCCAGCAGTTTTCAAGATACGCAGTATTTT.

This chain joins TRBV29-1 and TRBJ2-1; D is undetermined. Trimming took 1 base from V and 6 from J, leaving 10 bases between them. CDR3 length: 13 amino acids. Germline assignment: CDR1 SQVTM and CDR2 ANQGSEA. The CDR3 region is CSVEGASGNEQFF. The CDR3 DNA sequence: TGCAGCGTTGAAGGGGCGTCAGGCAATGAGCAGTTCTTC.

This chain's CDR3 is CASNDKGTGTSGYNEQFF. CDR3 sequence (DNA): TGTGCCAGCAACGACAAGGGAACCGGGACTAGCGGATACAATGAGCAGTTCTTC. This chain links TRBV7-9 with TRBJ2-1, with 11 bases fitting TRBD2. CDR1 and CDR2 (germline): SEHNR, FQNEAQ (reference sequence). The J segment lost 4 bases and the V segment lost 7 bases, leaving 15 bases of the junction unmatched. This CDR3 comprises 18 residues.

The rearrangement joins TRBV20-1 to TRBJ2-1; the match to TRBD2 covers 14 bases. The CDR3 is 16 amino acids. Trimming removed 4 bases from V and 1 base from J; junction bases left unmatched: 3. Germline loops: CDR1 DFQATT, CDR2 SNEGSKA (reference sequence). CDR3 region: CSAMTSGRESYNEQFF. CDR3 DNA sequence: TGCAGTGCTATGACTAGCGGGAGGGAATCCTACAATGAGCAGTTCTTC.

The CDR3 DNA is TGTGCCAGCAGCCCAGCTGGGGGTCTGAACACCGGGGAGCTGTTTTTT. This codes for CASSPAGGLNTGELFF. The V call is TRBV9, the J call TRBJ2-2; D is perhaps TRBD1 or TRBD2 (5 bases each). This CDR3 has 16 residues. V shed 4 bases and J shed 1 base, with 14 bases lying between them. CDR1 is SGDLS, CDR2 YYNGEE, per germline.

V gene TRBV5-1 combines with J gene TRBJ2-5; no firm D call. Trimming cost V 3 bases and J 4 bases, with 10 bases left between them. Germline V gene data show CDR1 as SGHRS and CDR2 as YFSETQ. The CDR3 extends over 13 amino acids. CDR3 DNA sequence: TGCGCCAGCAGCTCCAGTGGGATAGAGACCCAGTACTTC. It translates to CASSSSGIETQYF.

This chain links TRBV7-2 with TRBJ2-1, with 7 bases aligning to TRBD2. CDR1 is SGHTA and CDR2 is FQGNSA in the germline V gene. The CDR3 has 16 residues. V trimming: 3 bases; J trimming: 0 bases; junction bases outside the gene matches: 5. CDR3 sequence (DNA): TGTGCCAGCAGCTTGGGGGTAGCGGGCTCCTACAATGAGCAGTTCTTC. As protein: CASSLGVAGSYNEQFF.

This clonotype came up a few times. V gene TRBV29-1 combines with J gene TRBJ2-1; 9 bases are shared with TRBD1. The V segment lost 8 bases and the J segment 12 bases; nucleotides outside the gene matches: 14. This CDR3 contains 13 residues. Germline V gives CDR1 SQVTM, CDR2 ANQGSEA. The CDR3: CSYPDRGVRGQFF. Here the CDR3 DNA reads TGCAGCTACCCGGACAGGGGAGTTCGGGGGCAGTTCTTC.

The V gene is TRBV6-5, the J gene TRBJ2-5, with unresolved D. Matching the DNA end better, TRBJ2-7 makes the J call doubtful. From germline, CDR1 is MNHEY and CDR2 SVGAGI. The CDR3 covers 14 residues. CDR3 protein: CASSYWARGYEQYF. CDR3 coding DNA: TGTGCCAGCAGTTACTGGGCTCGTGGCTACGAGCAGTACTTC.

The gene calls are TRBV5-1 and TRBJ2-4; tentatively, D is TRBD1 (6 bases). There are 17 residues in the CDR3. The V end was cut by 0 bases, the J end by 3 bases, with 16 bases between. Germline assignment: CDR1 SGHRS and CDR2 YFSETQ. CDR3 protein: CASSLEAWGHVKNIQYF. The CDR3 bases are TGCGCCAGCAGCTTGGAAGCGTGGGGGCATGTCAAAAACATTCAGTACTTC. Full variable domain (outside the CDR3, taken from reference TRBV5-1 and TRBJ2-4): KAGVTQTPRYLIKTRGQQVTLSCSPISGHRSVSWYQQTPGQGLQFLFEYFSETQRNKGNFPGRFSGRQFSNSRSEMNVSTLELGDSALYLCASSLEAWGHVKNIQYFGAGTRLSVL.

V and J are TRBV7-6 and TRBJ1-6; tentatively, D is TRBD1 (5 bases). Trimming took off 1 base at V and 2 bases at J, with 9 bases between the two ends. The CDR3 length is 16 residues. CDR1 is SGHVS, CDR2 FNYEAQ, per germline. DNA for the CDR3: TGTGCCAGCAGCTTAGAGGGGAGGGCCTATAATTCACCCCTCCACTTT. Protein sequence: CASSLEGRAYNSPLHF. Full variable domain (remainder filled in from reference TRBV7-6 and TRBJ1-6): GAGVSQSPRYKVTKRGQDVALRCDPISGHVSLYWYRQALGQGPEFLTYFNYEAQQDKSGLPNDRFSAERPEGSISTLTIQRTEQRDSAMYRCASSLEGRAYNSPLHFGNGTRLTVT.

For the CDR3, the DNA is TGTGCCACCAGCAGAGTGCAGGGGCCTGGGGCCAACGTCCTGACTTTC. This translates into CATSRVQGPGANVLTF. The V and J genes are TRBV15 and TRBJ2-6; possible D gene TRBD1, 6 bases. Germline V CDR1 and CDR2: LNHNV, YYDKDF (reference sequence). Deletions cut 1 base from V and 2 bases from J, with 9 bases between. There are 16 residues in the CDR3.

This chain joins TRBV29-1 and TRBJ2-7, with 12 bases matching TRBD2. This CDR3 is 14 amino acids long. Germline V gene lookup returns CDR1 SQVTM and CDR2 ANQGSEA. With 7 bases clipped from V and 3 bases from J, the junction kept 7 bases outside the gene matches. CDR3 sequence: CSALGTSGFYEQYF. For the CDR3, the DNA is TGCAGCGCCCTCGGGACTAGCGGGTTCTACGAGCAGTACTTC.

The chain has TRBV7-2 and TRBJ2-7; TRBD2 matches at 8 bases. CDR3 length: 15 residues. V trimming: 4 bases; J trimming: 4 bases; junction bases outside the gene matches: 9. Germline CDR1 is SGHTA and CDR2 is FQGNSA. The chain's CDR3 is CASSSVGGASYEQYF. The CDR3 region has the DNA TGTGCCAGCAGCTCCGTCGGGGGGGCATCGTACGAGCAGTACTTC.

V usage is TRBV12-3 or TRBV12-4 and J usage is TRBJ1-5; TRBD1 matches at 9 bases. This CDR3 has 18 amino acids. The V and J ends lost 0 bases and 4 bases, in that order; junction bases with no gene match: 10. The CDR3: CASSLAISGTGPNQPQHF. CDR3 sequence (DNA): TGTGCCAGCAGTTTAGCTATCAGCGGGACAGGGCCAAATCAGCCCCAGCATTTT.

The chain carries TRBV4-1 and TRBJ2-1; D assignment may be TRBD1 or TRBD2 (5 bases each). V lost 1 base and J 9 bases, leaving 10 bases between the germline ends. CDR3 length: 13 amino acids. Germline CDR1 reads MGHRA; CDR2 reads YSYEKL. Here the CDR3 reads CASSQGRGTEQFF. The CDR3 DNA follows: TGCGCCAGCAGCCAAGGGAGAGGGACTGAGCAGTTCTTC.

J is TRBJ2-3 and V is TRBV29-1; 7 bases map to TRBD2. Trimming cost V 8 bases and J 2 bases; bases outside gene matches: 4. This CDR3 comprises 12 residues. Germline loops: CDR1 SQVTM, CDR2 ANQGSEA. The CDR3 region has the DNA TGCAGCCTAAGCGGGGACACAGATACGCAGTATTTT. Translation gives CSLSGDTDTQYF.

The V gene is TRBV6-5, the J gene TRBJ1-2; no clear D gene. V gave up 1 base and J gave up 4 bases, with 7 bases separating them. Germline lookup yields CDR1 MNHEY and CDR2 SVGAGI. The CDR3 is 13 residues long. This CDR3 reads CASSYYPSYGYTF. CDR3 bases: TGTGCCAGCAGTTACTACCCTAGCTATGGCTACACCTTC.

J is TRBJ2-5 and V is TRBV10-2; D not resolved. Trimming took off 3 bases at V and 11 bases at J, with 13 bases between the two ends. The germline CDR1 and CDR2 sequences are WSHSY and SAAADI. The CDR3 is 12 amino acids. CDR3 in DNA: TGCGCCAGCAGTGACTCCCCCCAGCGTCAGTACTTC. It is translated as CASSDSPQRQYF.

This chain links TRBV20-1 with TRBJ2-7; perhaps TRBD1 as D (5 bases). CDR1 DFQATT and CDR2 SNEGSKA come from the germline V gene (reference sequence). The V and J ends lost 1 base and 12 bases respectively, with 19 bases between them. This CDR3 region has 13 residues. Here the CDR3 reads CSARAVDGQKVYF. The DNA of the CDR3 is TGCAGTGCTAGAGCTGTGGACGGACAAAAGGTGTACTTC.

The chain carries TRBV7-6 and TRBJ2-6; 11 bases map to TRBD1. CDR1 and CDR2 from the germline V gene are SGHVS and FNYEAQ. The junction had 3 bases not matched to a gene; V was cut back by 5 bases and J by 0 bases. The CDR3 spans 17 residues. This CDR3 reads CASSRDRGYSGANVLTF. CDR3 in DNA: TGTGCCAGCAGCCGGGACAGGGGGTACTCTGGGGCCAACGTCCTGACTTTC.

The V call is TRBV7-2, the J call TRBJ2-7; TRBD1 matches at 7 bases. This CDR3 spans 15 amino acids. Germline assignment: CDR1 SGHTA and CDR2 FQGNSA. Germline trimming cut 5 bases from V and 0 bases from J; bases unmatched to any gene: 7. CDR3 sequence reads: CASSTGQQSSYEQYF. The CDR3 DNA sequence: TGTGCCAGCAGCACGGGACAGCAGAGCTCCTACGAGCAGTACTTC.